This TCR beta chain was documented in a study of graft-versus-host responses after intestinal transplantation. Germline CDR1 SGHNT, CDR2 YENEEA. The ends were cut back, 4 bases at V and 4 bases at J, with 13 bases in the middle. CDR3 length: 14 amino acids. Repertoires were generated with immunoSEQ multiplex PCR, while TCRdb's copy carries only in-frame clones and drops some. The top ten hold around 4.4% of the sample, which has over 10,000 clones, 80% to 95% seen once. This sequence joins TRBV11-3 and TRBJ1-1; D is possibly TRBD1 (5 bases). The input for sequencing was PBMCs, taken about 1,000 days after intestinal transplantation. The receptor comes from a human patient who received an intestinal transplant, so some T cells may come from the graft donor. CDR3 loop: CASSYEGMGTEAFF. CDR3 DNA sequence: TGTGCCAGCAGCTATGAGGGGATGGGCACTGAAGCTTTCTTT. Based on the CDR3 plus reference TRBV11-3 and TRBJ1-1, the full variable domain is EAGVVQSPRYKIIEKKQPVAFWCNPISGHNTLYWYLQNLGQGPELLIRYENEEAVDDSQLPKDRFSAERLKGVDSTLKIQPAELGDSAVYLCASSYEGMGTEAFFGQGTRLTVV.